This TCR beta chain appears in the sequencing data of a study of control samples from healthy donors and cancer patients. CDR3 length: 13 residues. The ends were cut back, 6 bases at V and 5 bases at J, with 13 bases in the middle. Data came from immunoSEQ multiplex PCR; TCRdb stores just in-frame clones and leaves some out. Of tens of thousands of clones in the sample, approximately 89% are singletons; the top ten hold approximately 5.5%. This receptor was identified in a man aged 60 to 75 with colorectal cancer. The source material was PBMCs. This chain joins TRBV12-3 or TRBV12-4 and TRBJ2-5; D is uncertain. CDR3 in amino acids: CASSRHPTETQYF. The DNA for the CDR3 is TGTGCCAGCAGCCGTCATCCTACGGAGACCCAGTACTTC.